The clone carrying this TCR beta chain was picked up one time. Antigen unknown. Mismatch with germline at one junction end may stem from a read error. The authors enrolled newly diagnosed hyperthyroidism patients aged 18 to 65 with under 2 months' duration. The data are from a study of Graves' ophthalmopathy and Graves' hyperthyroidism. Study-wide background: Stable hyperthyroidism denotes an absence of ophthalmopathy throughout 18 months of follow-up. Study results and caveats: Blood was where most expanded thyroid clonotypes above 0.001 frequency also turned up. Stable hyperthyroidism and ophthalmopathy were told apart by a 13-signature model, which achieved approximately 87% sensitivity and approximately 82% specificity.

The CDR3 runs to 13 residues. Germline CDR1 reads SGHRS; CDR2 reads YFSETQ. The authors amplified TCR beta CDR3 regions, and they did so from RNA transcripts for repertoire sequencing. Second-round multiplex PCR came after a first-round RT-PCR that employed HTBI primers. Using its own MiXCR run on the multiplex PCR reads, TCRdb lists one record per CDR3 protein. The data show over a million distinct CDR3 sequences, with less than 45% seen just once and 8.5% to 14% held by the top ten. The chain employs TRBV5-1 and TRBJ2-7; 7 bases are a match to TRBD1. This sequence originates from an adult man with Graves' hyperthyroidism. Sequencing input: peripheral blood or thyroid tissue (not recorded which). The CDR3 sequence: CTSSLGQFYEQYF. As DNA, the CDR3 is TGCACCAGCAGCTTGGGACAGTTCTACGAGCAGTACTTC.